This T cell receptor (beta chain) was found in a study of radiotherapy plus CTLA-4 blockade in lung cancer. Alongside CTLA-4 blockade with ipilimumab, patients with chemo-refractory metastatic non-small-cell lung cancer received focal radiation. This table comes from immunoSEQ multiplex PCR, and its TCRdb copy is limited to in-frame clones, with some not included. The table includes about 55,000 clones, 82% detected once. Germline V gene lookup returns CDR1 ENHRY and CDR2 SYGVKD. The CDR3 is made up of 13 amino acids. The ends lost 6 bases at V and 3 bases at J; junction bases unmatched: 0. This chain uses TRBV10-3 with TRBJ2-3, with 10 bases aligning to TRBD1. The source of this sequence is a human donor with non-small cell lung cancer whose response to radiotherapy plus ipilimumab could not be evaluated. Material: peripheral blood, obtained from a patient treated with radiotherapy plus ipilimumab. CDR3 protein: CAIRDRGTDTQYF. CDR3 nucleotide sequence: TGTGCCATCAGGGACAGGGGGACAGATACGCAGTATTTT.